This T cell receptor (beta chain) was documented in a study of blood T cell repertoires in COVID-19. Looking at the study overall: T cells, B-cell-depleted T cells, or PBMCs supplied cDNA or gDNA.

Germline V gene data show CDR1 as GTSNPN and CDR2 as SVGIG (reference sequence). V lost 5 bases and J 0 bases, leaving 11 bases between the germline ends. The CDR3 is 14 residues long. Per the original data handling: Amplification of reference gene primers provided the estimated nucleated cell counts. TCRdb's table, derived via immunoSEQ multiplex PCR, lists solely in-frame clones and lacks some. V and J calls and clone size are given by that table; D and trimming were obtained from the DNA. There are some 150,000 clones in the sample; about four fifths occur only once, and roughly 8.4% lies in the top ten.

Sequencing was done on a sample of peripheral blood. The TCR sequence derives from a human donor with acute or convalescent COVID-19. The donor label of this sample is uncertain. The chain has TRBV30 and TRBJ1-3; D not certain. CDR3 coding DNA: TGTGCCTGGGGTTTCGGAGACTCTGGAAACACCATATATTTT. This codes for CAWGFGDSGNTIYF.